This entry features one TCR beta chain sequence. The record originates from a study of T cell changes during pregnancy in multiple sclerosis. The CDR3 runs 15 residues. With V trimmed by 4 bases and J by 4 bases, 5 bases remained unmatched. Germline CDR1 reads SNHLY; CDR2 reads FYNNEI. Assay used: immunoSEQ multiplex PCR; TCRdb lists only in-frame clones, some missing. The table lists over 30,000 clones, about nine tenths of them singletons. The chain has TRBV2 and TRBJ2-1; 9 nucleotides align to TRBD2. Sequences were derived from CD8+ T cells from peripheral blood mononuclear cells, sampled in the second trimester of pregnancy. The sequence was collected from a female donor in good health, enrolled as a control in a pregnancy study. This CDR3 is CASSGASGVYNEQFF. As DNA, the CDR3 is TGTGCCAGCAGTGGGGCTAGCGGGGTTTACAATGAGCAGTTCTTC.